The 15 T cell receptor beta chains below all came from one sample that was sequenced in a study of blood T cells in healthy people across ages. It was with a sample-barcoded 5' primer and a J-beta primer mix that a second PCR of about 6 to 11 cycles was run. TCRdb re-analysed the 5' RACE reads in MiXCR, keeping a single row per CDR3 protein. The sample has about 1.6 million distinct CDR3 sequences, roughly 30% seen once. The sequenced sample consisted of blood. The receptors were gathered from a woman in her 30s in good health.

The V gene is TRBV21-1, the J gene TRBJ1-2; no DNA check was done on the table's D call, TRBD1. TRBV21-1 is given as a pseudogene. This CDR3 is built from 15 residues. In DNA, the CDR3 is TGTGCCAGCAGCACTCCCCGGGGACAGGTCTATGGCTACACCTTC. It yields the protein CASSTPRGQVYGYTF.

This chain links TRBV6-1 with TRBJ2-4; 7 bases are shared with TRBD1. The trim removed 4 bases at V and 8 bases at J, leaving 2 bases unmatched. Germline V gene lookup returns CDR1 MNHNS and CDR2 SASEGT. The CDR3 is made up of 12 amino acids. The CDR3 DNA reads TGTGCCAGCAGTGGAGACAGGGACATTCAGTACTTC. Translated: CASSGDRDIQYF.

A remark on this clonotype: A read error may be the cause here, since a much bigger clone is one base away. The chain combines TRBV10-3 with TRBJ2-1, with D perhaps TRBD1 (5 bases). The CDR3 extends over 13 amino acids. The germline V and J ends were trimmed by 6 bases and 8 bases, with 14 bases remaining between them. Germline V CDR1 and CDR2: ENHRY, SYGVKD. The CDR3: CAIRDQGSDEQFF. CDR3 sequence (DNA): TGTGCCATCAGAGATCAGGGAAGCGATGAGCAGTTCTTC.

This clonotype was counted a few times. The V and J genes are TRBV27 and TRBJ2-3; perhaps D is TRBD1 or TRBD2 (6 bases each). V lost 4 bases and J lost 5, with 19 bases in between. Germline values: CDR1 MNHEY, CDR2 SMNVEV (reference sequence). There are 16 residues in the CDR3. CDR3 nucleotides: TGTGCCAGCAGTTGGGTAGCGGCCAGGGGTGGAGATACGCAGTATTTT. Its translation is CASSWVAARGGDTQYF.

The chain is built from TRBV6-2 or TRBV6-3 and TRBJ1-6; perhaps TRBD1 as D (6 bases). Germline V gene data show CDR1 as MNHEY and CDR2 as SVGEGT. CDR3 length: 15 residues. The V and J ends lost 6 bases and 5 bases respectively, with 14 bases between them. The CDR3 sequence: CASRFGQTNNSPLHF. DNA of the CDR3: TGTGCCAGCAGGTTTGGACAGACCAATAATTCACCCCTCCACTTT.

This clonotype was found many times. J is TRBJ2-6 and V is TRBV20-1; 8 nucleotides align to TRBD2. J gave up 4 bases and V 4 bases, and 9 bases lay outside the gene matches. Germline lookup yields CDR1 DFQATT and CDR2 SNEGSKA (reference sequence). This CDR3 region has 16 residues. The CDR3 DNA is TGCAGTGCTACCCCGGGGGGGCACACGGGGGCCAACGTCCTGACTTTC. As protein: CSATPGGHTGANVLTF.

The chain couples TRBV28 to TRBJ1-1, with D tentatively TRBD1 (5 bases). Trimming shortened V by 3 bases and J by 4 bases, and 12 bases separated the two germline ends. The CDR3 sequence is 14 residues long. Germline V gene sequence: CDR1 MDHEN, CDR2 SYDVKM. The CDR3 region has the DNA TGTGCCAGCAGTTTGAGGGGCTGGGGCACTGAAGCTTTCTTT. Translating gives CASSLRGWGTEAFF.

The chain uses TRBV3-1 and TRBJ1-2, with D possibly TRBD1 on 6 matching bases. Germline CDR1 LGHDT, CDR2 YNNKEL (reference sequence). The ends were cut back, 3 bases at V and 8 bases at J, with 16 bases in the middle. This CDR3 has 14 amino acids. The CDR3 DNA reads TGTGCCAGCAGCCACCGGAGGGGGAGTCGGGGCTACACCTTC. As protein: CASSHRRGSRGYTF.

The chain employs TRBV6-1 and TRBJ2-5, with 8 bases lining up with TRBD2. Losses at the gene ends were 5 bases for V and 11 bases for J; bases not matched to a gene: 16. Germline V gives CDR1 MNHNS, CDR2 SASEGT. The CDR3 covers 15 residues. The chain's CDR3 is CASSPHQVGRDEQYF. The CDR3, as DNA: TGTGCCAGCAGTCCTCACCAGGTCGGGAGGGATGAGCAGTACTTC.

This chain links TRBV5-1 with TRBJ2-3, with TRBD2 identical over 8 bases. The germline gives CDR1 SGHRS, CDR2 YFSETQ. V gave up 0 bases and J gave up 2 bases; unmatched junction bases: 11. The CDR3 runs to 18 residues. The CDR3 DNA sequence: TGCGCCAGCAGCTTGGGGGCCGGGACTAGGAGTTTCACAGATACGCAGTATTTT. As protein: CASSLGAGTRSFTDTQYF.

The J gene is TRBJ2-1, the V gene TRBV4-2, with TRBD2 matching over 16 bases. Trimming at V came to 3 bases and at J to 8 bases, leaving 10 bases not matched to a gene. This CDR3 region has 18 residues. Germline V gene sequence: CDR1 LGHNA, CDR2 YNFKEQ. CDR3 amino acids: CASSHLSGLAGGTDEQFF. The CDR3 coding sequence is TGTGCCAGCAGCCACCTCTCGGGACTAGCGGGGGGGACAGATGAGCAGTTCTTC.

In this sample, this clonotype turned up a few times. This chain links TRBV27 with TRBJ2-3, with unresolved D. CDR3 length: 18 amino acids. With 1 base removed from V and 0 bases from J, the gap between germline ends came to 17 bases. Germline V gene data show CDR1 as MNHEY and CDR2 as SMNVEV (reference sequence). CDR3 in DNA: TGTGCCAGCAGTTTATTGGGCCAGACTCGTCCTAGCACAGATACGCAGTATTTT. Translating it yields CASSLLGQTRPSTDTQYF.

This clonotype was seen only a few times. This chain links TRBV25-1 with TRBJ2-3; 7 bases are shared with TRBD2. The CDR3 extends over 12 amino acids. V was clipped by 3 bases and J by 11 bases; unmatched bases: 5. CDR1 is MGHDK and CDR2 is SYGVNS in the germline V gene. The CDR3 DNA is TGTGCCAGCAGTGAGGGGGGGAGCTTGCAGTATTTT. Protein product: CASSEGGSLQYF.

The V and J genes are TRBV20-1 and TRBJ2-7, with 9 positions matching TRBD2. Matching the DNA end better, TRBJ2-5 makes the J call doubtful. Germline lookup yields CDR1 DFQATT and CDR2 SNEGSKA (reference sequence). The CDR3 runs to 18 residues. For the CDR3, the DNA is TGCAGTGCTAGAGATCCGGCGGGGCGGGGGGGATACGAAGAGACCCAGTACTTC. This sequence encodes CSARDPAGRGGYEETQYF.

V usage is TRBV19 and J usage is TRBJ2-1; a possible D gene is TRBD1 (6 bases). This CDR3 spans 14 amino acids. Germline CDR1 and CDR2: LNHDA and SQIVND (reference sequence). V was cut by 3 bases and J by 7 bases, with 13 bases left in between. DNA of the CDR3: TGTGCCAGTAGTATTAGACAGGCTGGAAATGAGCAGTTCTTC. It translates to CASSIRQAGNEQFF. Based on the CDR3 plus reference TRBV19 and TRBJ2-1, the full variable domain is DGGITQSPKYLFRKEGQNVTLSCEQNLNHDAMYWYRQDPGQGLRLIYYSQIVNDFQKGDIAEGYSVSREKKESFPLTVTSAQKNPTAFYLCASSIRQAGNEQFFGPGTRLTVL.